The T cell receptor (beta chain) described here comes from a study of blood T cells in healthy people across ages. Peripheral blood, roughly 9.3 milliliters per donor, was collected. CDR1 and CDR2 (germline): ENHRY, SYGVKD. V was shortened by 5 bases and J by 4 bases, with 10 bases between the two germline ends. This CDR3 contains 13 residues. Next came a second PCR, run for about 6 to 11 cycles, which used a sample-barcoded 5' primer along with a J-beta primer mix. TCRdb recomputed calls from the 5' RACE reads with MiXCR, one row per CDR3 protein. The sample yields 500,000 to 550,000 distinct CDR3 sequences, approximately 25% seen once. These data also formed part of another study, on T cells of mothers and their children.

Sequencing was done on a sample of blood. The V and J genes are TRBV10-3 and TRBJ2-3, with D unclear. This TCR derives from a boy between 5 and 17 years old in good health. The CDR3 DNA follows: TGTGCCATCAGTTTAACAACATCAGATACGCAGTATTTT. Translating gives CAISLTTSDTQYF.